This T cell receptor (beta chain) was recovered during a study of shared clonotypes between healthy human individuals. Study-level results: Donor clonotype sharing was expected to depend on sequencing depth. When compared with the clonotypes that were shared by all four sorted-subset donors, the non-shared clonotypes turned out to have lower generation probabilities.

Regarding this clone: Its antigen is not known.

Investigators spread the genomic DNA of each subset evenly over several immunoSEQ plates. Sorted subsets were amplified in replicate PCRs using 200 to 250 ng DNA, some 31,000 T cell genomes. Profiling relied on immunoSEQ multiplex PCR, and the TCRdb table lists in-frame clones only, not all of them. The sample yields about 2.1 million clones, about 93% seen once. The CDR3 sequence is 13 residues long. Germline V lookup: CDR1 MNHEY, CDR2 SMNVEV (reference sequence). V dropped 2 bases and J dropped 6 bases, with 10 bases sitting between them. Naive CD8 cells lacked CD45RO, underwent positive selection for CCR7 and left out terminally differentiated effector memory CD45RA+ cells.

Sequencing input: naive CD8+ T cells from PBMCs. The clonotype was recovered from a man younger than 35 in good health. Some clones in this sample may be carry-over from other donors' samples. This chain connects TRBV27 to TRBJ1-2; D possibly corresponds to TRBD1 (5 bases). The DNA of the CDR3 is TGTGCCAGCAGTTTAGCAGGGCCTCATGGCTACACCTTC. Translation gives CASSLAGPHGYTF.